Listed below are T cell receptor beta chains from one sample, sequenced in a study of blood T cell repertoires in COVID-19. The assay was immunoSEQ multiplex PCR, and TCRdb's table has in-frame clones only and misses some. Of tens of thousands of clones listed, around 90% were seen once; the top ten hold more than 2.5%. Sequencing was performed on peripheral blood. The receptors were gathered from a man in his forties or fifties with active COVID-19. The CDR3 runs from the conserved cysteine through the conserved F or W. Each record gives: V gene, D gene, J gene, clone size, CDR3 DNA, CDR3 protein. D genes are given only for firm matches. Clone size, where shown, is once, few, many, or a class for clones that have expanded.

>TRBV19|NA|TRBJ1-6|NA
TGTGCCAGTAGTATCAGGGATTACTCACCCCTCCACTTT
CASSIRDYSPLHF
>TRBV20-1|TRBD1|TRBJ1-2|NA
TGCAGTGCTAGTGACTCGGGACAGGTGACCGGCTACACCTTC
CSASDSGQVTGYTF
>TRBV5-1|NA|TRBJ1-6|NA
TGCGCCAGCAGCAGTACAGCCAATTCACCCCTCCACTTT
CASSSTANSPLHF
>TRBV7-9|TRBD1|TRBJ2-3|NA
TGTGCCAGCAGCACGTCCCAGAGGGGGCGCGGTACGCAGTATTTT
CASSTSQRGRGTQYF
>TRBV6-6|NA|TRBJ1-2|NA
TGTGCCAGCAGTTACGATAAACTCAACTATGGCTACACCTTC
CASSYDKLNYGYTF
>TRBV9|NA|TRBJ1-1|once
TGTGCCAGCAGCGTTCAGGGAGGATTGAACACTGAAGCTTTCTTT
CASSVQGGLNTEAFF
>TRBV7-6|NA|TRBJ1-1|few
TGTGCCAGCAGAAGCCTACGCTCCCATGAAGCTTTCTTT
CASRSLRSHEAFF
>TRBV19|NA|TRBJ1-1|NA
TGTGCCAGTAGTATAGGACAGCTGAACACTGAAGCTTTCTTT
CASSIGQLNTEAFF
>TRBV20-1|NA|TRBJ1-2|NA
TGCAGTGCTACTAAACGAGGAGGCTACACCTTC
CSATKRGGYTF
>TRBV11-3|NA|TRBJ2-5|NA
TGTGCCAGCAGGCGGTCCCTCGGGGGGCGAGAGACCCAGTACTTC
CASRRSLGGRETQYF
>TRBV2|NA|TRBJ1-5|few
TGTGCCAGCAGTGGCCAGGGACTTGGCAATCAGCCCCAGCATTTT
CASSGQGLGNQPQHF
>TRBV18|TRBD1|TRBJ1-6|NA
TGTGCCAGCTCGGCCGGGACAGGGGAAGGTTCACCCCTCCACTTT
CASSAGTGEGSPLHF
>TRBV19|NA|TRBJ1-5|NA
TGTGCCAGTAGTTTCGACAGCAGCCAGCCCCAGCATTTT
CASSFDSSQPQHF
>TRBV7-2|TRBD1|TRBJ1-4|NA
TGTGCCAGCAGCTTCCCAGGGGGCAATGAAAAACTGTTTTTT
CASSFPGGNEKLFF
>TRBV7-2|NA|TRBJ1-5|NA
TGTGCCAGCGGGAGGGTGGGTCAGCCCCAGCATTTT
CASGRVGQPQHF
>TRBV6-2/TRBV6-3|NA|TRBJ2-7|NA
TGTGCCAGCAGTTACCCGATTGGTCCGCAGGGGAGTGGCTACGAGCAGTACTTC
CASSYPIGPQGSGYEQYF
>TRBV11-3|TRBD2|TRBJ2-1|NA
TGTGCCAGCAGCTTAACGGCGGGAGGATCCAATGAGCAGTTCTTC
CASSLTAGGSNEQFF
>TRBV29-1|NA|TRBJ1-2|once
TGCAGCGTCGAGACTCAGGGTAACTATGGCTACACCTTC
CSVETQGNYGYTF
>TRBV18|NA|TRBJ2-5|NA
TGTGCCAGCTCACCACAGGGACAAATCCAAGAGACCCAGTACTTC
CASSPQGQIQETQYF
>TRBV18|TRBD1|TRBJ1-5|NA
TGTGCCAGCTCACCACCAGGGGGCTCCCCGAATCAGCCCCAGCATTTT
CASSPPGGSPNQPQHF
>TRBV5-6|NA|TRBJ1-2|NA
TGTGCCAGCAGCTTATTCAGGGGTCGGGGCTACACCTTC
CASSLFRGRGYTF
>TRBV2|NA|TRBJ1-5|NA
TGTGCCAGCAGTGATGCAGGGGTTTGGGGCAATCAGCCCCAGCATTTT
CASSDAGVWGNQPQHF
>TRBV6-5|NA|TRBJ1-2|NA
TGTGCCAGCAGTCTACAGGGTAACTATGGCTACACCTTC
CASSLQGNYGYTF
>TRBV7-9|NA|TRBJ1-2|NA
TGTGCCAGCAGCTCGAGCACTCGGGACCAGCGACAGGAAGATGGCTACACCTTC
CASSSSTRDQRQEDGYTF
>TRBV6-4|NA|TRBJ2-3|few
TGTGCCAGCTCCGAGGCAACTAGCACAGATACGCAGTATTTT
CASSEATSTDTQYF
>TRBV27|TRBD1|TRBJ1-4|NA
TGTGCCAGCAGTTTATCGAGACTAAGGGGGCTGGCTAATGAAAAACTGTTTTTT
CASSLSRLRGLANEKLFF
>TRBV6-5|TRBD1|TRBJ2-7|NA
TGTGCCAGCAGTTACTCGAACAGGGGGCAGAGCGAGCAGTACTTC
CASSYSNRGQSEQYF
>TRBV5-1|TRBD2|TRBJ2-7|NA
TGCGCCAGCAGCCCGGGAGGAGGGTGGAACGAGCAGTACTTC
CASSPGGGWNEQYF
>TRBV9|NA|TRBJ2-1|once
TGTGCCAGCAGCGTAGATCGGCGGGGTGAGCAGTTCTTC
CASSVDRRGEQFF
>TRBV7-6|NA|TRBJ2-3|NA
TGTGCCAGCAGCCTTCCCAAAACAGGGACAGATACGCAGTATTTT
CASSLPKTGTDTQYF
>TRBV6-5|NA|TRBJ2-1|NA
TGTGCCAGCAGTTACCGTACAAATGAGCAGTTCTTC
CASSYRTNEQFF
>TRBV9|NA|TRBJ2-3|NA
TGTGCCAGCAGCCCTTATGGACTCTCAGATACGCAGTATTTT
CASSPYGLSDTQYF
>TRBV3-1/TRBV3-2|NA|TRBJ1-2|NA
TGTGCCAGCAGCCAACCCAGGTCTTATGGCTACACCTTC
CASSQPRSYGYTF
>TRBV4-2|TRBD2|TRBJ2-2|NA
TGTGCCAGCAGCCAATCTACTAGCGGGAGCGGTACCGGGGAGCTGTTTTTT
CASSQSTSGSGTGELFF
>TRBV20-1|NA|TRBJ2-6|NA
TGCAGTGCTAGTGGGTGGCAGGGGGGCTCTGGGGCCAACGTCCTGACTTTC
CSASGWQGGSGANVLTF
>TRBV7-2|NA|TRBJ2-7|NA
TGTGCCAGCAGCTTATCTGAGGACGAGCAGTACTTC
CASSLSEDEQYF
>TRBV18|NA|TRBJ1-2|once
TGTGCCAGCTCTGCCGACAGGCGCTATGGCTACACCTTC
CASSADRRYGYTF
>TRBV2|NA|TRBJ2-7|NA
TGTGCCAGCAGTGTCCGGGACACAACCTACGAGCAGTACTTC
CASSVRDTTYEQYF
>TRBV7-8|NA|TRBJ1-1|NA
TGTGCCAGCAGCTTAGCGGAGGGTCTTGAAGCTTTCTTT
CASSLAEGLEAFF
>TRBV11-3|NA|TRBJ2-3|NA
TGTGCCAGCAGTTCCCGGGTAGTAAATACGCAGTATTTT
CASSSRVVNTQYF
>TRBV4-1|NA|TRBJ1-3|NA
TGCGCCAGCAGCCCAGATCGGACAGACTCTGGAAACACCATATATTTT
CASSPDRTDSGNTIYF
>TRBV3-1/TRBV3-2|TRBD2|TRBJ2-5|NA
TGTGCCAGCAGCCAAGAATGGGTAGCGGGGGAGGAAGAGACCCAGTACTTC
CASSQEWVAGEEETQYF
>TRBV7-3|TRBD1|TRBJ2-5|NA
TGTGCCAGCAGCGTCGGACAGGCGAATCAAGAGACCCAGTACTTC
CASSVGQANQETQYF
>TRBV4-3|TRBD2|TRBJ2-3|NA
TGCGCCAGCAGCCGCCGACTAGCGGGGGACACAGATACGCAGTATTTT
CASSRRLAGDTDTQYF
>TRBV18|TRBD1|TRBJ1-3|NA
TGTGCCAGCTCACCAAAAGGACAGGCCTACTCTGGAAACACCATATATTTT
CASSPKGQAYSGNTIYF
>TRBV5-8|NA|TRBJ1-5|NA
TGTGCCAGCAGCGGTGGCACAGATCGGAATCAGCCCCAGCATTTT
CASSGGTDRNQPQHF